This record covers a single T cell receptor beta chain. The sample belongs to a study of blood T cell repertoires in COVID-19. Study context: COVID-19 samples from acute and convalescent phases originated in the United States, Italy and Spain.

Clones were read by immunoSEQ multiplex PCR, and TCRdb kept only the in-frame ones, dropping some. The sample comprises under 250,000 clones, more than 75% of which are singletons, and roughly an eighth rests with the top ten. Looked up from germline, CDR1 is MDHEN and CDR2 is SYDVKM. V was clipped by 2 bases and J by 4 bases, with 15 bases between them. This CDR3 contains 16 residues. This receptor was identified in a man at least 80 years old with acute or convalescent COVID-19. Source material: peripheral blood. V usage is TRBV28 and J usage is TRBJ1-5, with D uncertain. This CDR3 is CASSLAVNRYNQPQHF. The CDR3 DNA reads as TGTGCCAGCAGTTTAGCTGTCAATCGCTATAATCAGCCCCAGCATTTT.